The 10 T cell receptor beta chains presented below share a single source sample, sequenced in a study of T cells after yellow fever vaccination. MiXCR, run by TCRdb on the 5' RACE reads, gives a single entry per CDR3 protein. This repertoire shows about 360,000 distinct CDR3 sequences, under 7.5% found once; its top ten account for around 16%. Sequenced material: PBMCs, taken 5 days after the yellow fever booster vaccination. These receptors all come from a man aged 25 to 40 who received the YFV17D yellow fever vaccine.

The chain joins TRBV20-1 to TRBJ2-5; weak D call: TRBD2 (6 bases). The V end was cut by 3 bases, the J end by 3 bases, with 14 bases between. The CDR3 has 14 amino acids. In germline, CDR1 is DFQATT, CDR2 SNEGSKA (reference sequence). In nucleotides, the CDR3 is TGCAGTGCTAGGGGACTCGGGCCCGAAGAGACCCAGTACTTC. It is translated as CSARGLGPEETQYF.

This clonotype has ten or more counts. This chain links TRBV6-2 or TRBV6-3 with TRBJ2-7, with 7 bases identical to TRBD2. The CDR3 extends over 18 amino acids. V lost 0 bases to trimming and J lost 4 bases; unmatched junction nucleotides: 15. The germline gives CDR1 MNHEY, CDR2 SVGEGT. CDR3 region: CASSYSSSRTSKRYEQYF. Here the CDR3 DNA reads TGTGCCAGCAGTTACTCGTCATCGAGGACTAGTAAGAGGTACGAGCAGTACTTC.

This clonotype appeared many times. This sequence joins TRBV7-2 and TRBJ2-2; 7 positions agree with TRBD2. V dropped 2 bases and J dropped 7; count of bases not matched to a gene: 7. The CDR3 extends over 15 amino acids. Germline V gene sequence: CDR1 SGHTA, CDR2 FQGNSA. The CDR3 loop is CASSLSSGAGGELFF. The DNA for the CDR3 is TGTGCCAGCAGCTTAAGCAGCGGGGCCGGCGGGGAGCTGTTTTTT.

This chain uses TRBV18 with TRBJ2-7; D remains unclear. In germline, CDR1 is KGHSH, CDR2 LQKENI. The CDR3 length is 13 residues. Trimming removed 5 bases at V and 4 bases at J, with 12 bases between. Here the CDR3 reads CASSSGVSYEQYF. The CDR3 DNA reads TGTGCCAGCTCATCTGGAGTCTCGTACGAGCAGTACTTC.

This clonotype appeared a few times. The chain employs TRBV12-3 or TRBV12-4 and TRBJ1-3, with D unclear. Trimming pared 4 bases from V and 0 bases from J, leaving 16 bases between. CDR3 length equals 17 residues. The CDR3 loop reads CASSWASPGSSGNTIYF. The CDR3 DNA reads as TGTGCCAGCAGTTGGGCCTCACCTGGAAGCTCTGGAAACACCATATATTTT.

In its sample, this clonotype was seen many times. The genes are TRBV28 and TRBJ2-7, with 11 bases matching TRBD1. In germline, CDR1 is MDHEN, CDR2 SYDVKM. The CDR3 has 16 residues. J gave up 3 bases and V 5 bases, and 9 bases lay outside the gene matches. The CDR3 DNA reads as TGTGCCAGCAGTCCGGCGGGACAGGGGGGTGTCTACGAGCAGTACTTC. Translating gives CASSPAGQGGVYEQYF.

This clonotype was detected many times. The gene calls are TRBV27 and TRBJ2-7, with 10 positions matching TRBD2. The V gene's germline CDR1 is MNHEY and CDR2 SMNVEV (reference sequence). The CDR3 covers 13 residues. The junction had 1 base not matched to a gene; V was cut back by 8 bases and J by 0 bases. The CDR3 DNA is TGTGCCAGCGGACTAGCGGCCTCCTACGAGCAGTACTTC. It codes for CASGLAASYEQYF.

This clonotype was picked up many times. This rearrangement joins TRBV25-1 to TRBJ2-7; D might be TRBD2 (6 bases). Germline V gene sequence: CDR1 MGHDK, CDR2 SYGVNS. V lost 1 base and J 5 bases, leaving 15 bases between the germline ends. The CDR3 is made up of 15 amino acids. CDR3 nucleotide sequence: TGTGCCAGCAGTGAATTTGTTAGCGGTCTCAACGAGCAGTACTTC. As protein: CASSEFVSGLNEQYF.

The chain couples TRBV5-1 to TRBJ2-7; tentative D call: TRBD2 (6 bases). In germline, CDR1 is SGHRS, CDR2 YFSETQ. The V end lost 6 bases, the J end lost 0 bases, and 10 bases lay between the germline ends. CDR3 size: 13 residues. CDR3 bases: TGCGCCAGCACTTCTAGCGACTCCTACGAGCAGTACTTC. It codes for CASTSSDSYEQYF.

This clonotype was seen only a few times. The chain uses TRBV2 and TRBJ1-5, with D possibly being TRBD1 (5 bases). This CDR3 is 15 amino acids long. Germline assignment: CDR1 SNHLY and CDR2 FYNNEI. V dropped 5 bases and J dropped 1 base, with 12 bases sitting between them. CDR3 nucleotide sequence: TGTGCCAGCAGTAGGGGACGGACAAGCAATCAGCCCCAGCATTTT. It specifies CASSRGRTSNQPQHF.